This T cell receptor beta chain was recovered during a study of B cell selection in AIRE deficiency. General study points: About 31% of healthy-shared Treg TCRbeta sequences appeared in patient Tconv cells.

Here immunoSEQ multiplex PCR was the method, and the copy in TCRdb shows in-frame clones only, minus some. This table has over 20,000 clones, approximately 97% appearing once. On this clone: What it binds is not known.

The ends lost 2 bases at V and 5 bases at J; junction bases unmatched: 5. This CDR3 contains 15 residues. The germline CDR1 and CDR2 sequences are SGHVS and FQNEAQ. CD4+CD127+ cells were sorted as the conventional CD4 T cells. The clonotype originates from a human donor with AIRE deficiency. J is TRBJ2-1 and V is TRBV7-8; 8 positions agree with TRBD2. Sequencing was done on a sample of conventional CD4+ T cells sorted from PBMCs. The CDR3 nucleotides are TGTGCCAGCAGCTTATGGCGGGGGGCTGACAATGAGCAGTTCTTC. Protein sequence: CASSLWRGADNEQFF.